A selection of T cell receptor beta chains follows, all from one sample in a study of blood T cell repertoires in COVID-19. Profiling relied on immunoSEQ multiplex PCR, and the TCRdb table lists in-frame clones only, not all of them. The table has fewer than 300,000 clones, over 75% seen once; the top ten hold roughly 1.1%. Sequencing used PBMCs or T cells enriched from blood (not recorded which). The receptors stem from a woman aged 25 to 39 who had recovered from COVID-19. The conserved cysteine and the conserved F or W are not part of the CDR3 here.

J | V | CDR3
TRBJ1-2 | TRBV24-1 | ATSEAGTGTRNNYGYT
TRBJ2-3 | TRBV9 | ASSEQGALDTQY
TRBJ2-3 | TRBV5-4 | ASSLDAQGTDTQY
TRBJ2-7 | TRBV5-4 | ASSLESASSYEQY
TRBJ1-6 | TRBV7-8 | ASSPLTGVNSPLH
TRBJ1-5 | TRBV2 | ASNPAGGTPQH
TRBJ1-2 | TRBV2 | ASSAGQGVSNYGYT
TRBJ2-7 | TRBV24-1 | ATSDGSTYEQY
TRBJ1-5 | TRBV9 | ASSLDRENQPQH
TRBJ1-6 | TRBV5-6 | ASSLLTSTYSPLH
TRBJ1-6 | TRBV9 | ASSVGGHYNSPLH
TRBJ2-3 | TRBV7-9 | ASSSQDTGIGTDTQY
TRBJ1-1 | TRBV5-5 | ASSRQGILMNTEAF
TRBJ1-2 | TRBV18 | ASSPPDRGQDYGYT
TRBJ1-4 | TRBV28 | ASSLSNEKLF
TRBJ1-3 | TRBV10-3 | AVAERWTEVSGNTIY
TRBJ2-1 | TRBV27 | ASNKQGYPYNEQF
TRBJ2-1 | TRBV29-1 | SVKNGLAGGWGSYNEQF
TRBJ2-2 | TRBV7-2 | ASSQRTGVRNTGELF
TRBJ2-3 | TRBV19 | ASRPLGGADTQY
TRBJ2-7 | TRBV5-4 | ASSLGGLAGVTYEQY
TRBJ1-1 | TRBV29-1 | SVVQGLGTAEAF
TRBJ2-5 | TRBV27 | ASSLSLVRETQY
TRBJ2-7 | TRBV19 | ASSKAREGNYEQY
TRBJ2-1 | TRBV7-8 | ASTTGQREPYNEQF
TRBJ2-5 | TRBV25-1 | ASSGSAAGEETQY
TRBJ2-1 | TRBV6-2/TRBV6-3 | ASSFRQNEQF
TRBJ1-4 | TRBV5-1 | ASGEQGNEKLF
TRBJ2-1 | TRBV7-9 | ASSSGTQTFSYNEQF
TRBJ2-7 | TRBV28 | ASRGGDHGDEQY
TRBJ1-6 | TRBV28 | ASSLWRPRAGLGSPLH
TRBJ2-1 | TRBV20-1 | SASSSGSPHEQF
TRBJ2-1 | TRBV7-2 | ASSLLAGGGNEQF
TRBJ2-7 | TRBV5-8 | ASSLRNGPTYEQY
TRBJ1-5 | TRBV5-8 | ASSPERGPANQPQH
TRBJ2-5 | TRBV5-1 | ASSPGSGGTQY
TRBJ2-3 | TRBV19 | ASTERGPRDTQY
TRBJ2-2 | TRBV5-1 | ASSQTSGNTGELF
TRBJ1-1 | TRBV5-3 | ARSCPGGENTEAF
TRBJ1-6 | TRBV28 | ASITQGAESPLH
TRBJ2-7 | TRBV27 | ASSFAGTSGSYEQY
TRBJ2-7 | TRBV9 | ASSVVPSYEQY
TRBJ2-7 | TRBV21-1 | ASSKDTRVRSRAYEQY
TRBJ2-7 | TRBV5-6 | ASSPRYPESHSYEQY
TRBJ1-6 | TRBV2 | ASSRDRSSYNSPLH
TRBJ1-4 | TRBV10-3 | AARQGNRATNEKLF
TRBJ2-5 | TRBV2 | ASSEAQGMGETQY
TRBJ1-2 | TRBV19 | ASWDRGLGYT
TRBJ2-3 | TRBV27 | ASSLGATDTQY
TRBJ2-2 | TRBV11-3 | ASSPTGGNTGELF
TRBJ2-5 | TRBV5-6 | ASSQSGGARKTQY
TRBJ2-5 | TRBV9 | ASSPRGGREGGETQY
TRBJ2-4 | TRBV30 | AWSKKGQGNFLAKNIQY
TRBJ2-2 | TRBV30 | AWRGTSANTGELF